The clone carrying this T cell receptor beta chain occurred many times. The antigen is not known. This sample stems from a study of T cells after yellow fever vaccination. Study-wide background: Preparing low-cell-number fractions relied on SMART-Seq v4 Ultra Low Input. Regarding the study as a whole: A small proportion of clonotypes was detected in both the CD4 and CD8 compartments. Most primary-vaccination clones reappeared after the booster (96% CD4, 75% to 90% CD8).

The CDR3 extends over 17 amino acids. Germline-derived CDR1 and CDR2 are SGHRS and YFSETQ. V shed 3 bases and J 0 bases; nucleotides not matched to a gene: 10. The TCR cDNA carried a universal primer site and UMIs from 5'RACE template switching. MiXCR was run by TCRdb on the 5' RACE reads, yielding one entry per CDR3 protein. Of over 110,000 distinct CDR3 sequences in the sample, approximately 7.7% were seen once. Material: CD4+ T cells sorted from PBMCs, obtained 5 days after the yellow fever booster vaccination. This receptor was identified in a young man who received the YFV17D yellow fever vaccine. J is TRBJ2-7 and V is TRBV5-1; 9 bases map to TRBD2. The CDR3 sequence: CASSSTGLAVSSYEQYF. The CDR3 DNA follows: TGCGCCAGCAGCTCCACGGGACTAGCAGTTAGCTCCTACGAGCAGTACTTC.